This entry describes one TCR beta chain. Its antigen is unidentified. This sample stems from a study of regulatory T cells in long-lasting Graves disease. In building TCR beta libraries, iRepertoire HTBI primers were used together with Arm-PCR of CDR3 regions. TCRdb reprocessed the multiplex PCR reads with MiXCR, giving one entry per CDR3 protein. The table includes hundreds of thousands of distinct CDR3 sequences, roughly 22% detected once. Findings and caveats of the study: Persistent patients had more shared public clonotypes (about 2,800) than new patients (roughly 900).

The CDR3 consists of 15 residues. CDR1 and CDR2 (germline): ENHRY, SYGVKD. The V gene lost 2 bases and the J gene lost 1 base, with 11 bases spanning the gap. Time point defined: persistent/refractory GD, antithyroid drugs over 5 years with positive TRAb. From RNA extracted from PBMCs, the TCR library was made. The TCR comes from a female donor with Graves disease. This material consisted of peripheral blood mononuclear cells (PBMCs), taken when the disease was refractory, from a patient treated with antithyroid drugs. V and J are TRBV10-3 and TRBJ1-1; D is uncertain. CDR3 nucleotide sequence: TGTGCCATCAGTGAGGTCGGACGGGGGAACACTGAAGCTTTCTTT. Its protein product is CAISEVGRGNTEAFF.